The 21 T cell receptor beta chains below were found in one sample sequenced in a study of T cell changes during pregnancy in multiple sclerosis. Profiling relied on immunoSEQ multiplex PCR, and the TCRdb table lists in-frame clones only, not all of them. Of 30,000 to 40,000 clones in the sample, roughly 87% were seen once. The sequenced sample was CD8+ T cells from peripheral blood mononuclear cells, obtained in the second trimester of pregnancy. These receptors all stem from a female donor with multiple sclerosis, enrolled in a pregnancy study.

This chain connects TRBV5-6 to TRBJ2-7; TRBD1 agrees at 10 bases. CDR1 and CDR2 from the germline V gene are SGHDT and YYEEEE. The J segment lost 3 bases and the V segment lost 6 bases, leaving 6 bases of the junction unmatched. This CDR3 has 14 residues. The CDR3 sequence: CASTFGTGVYEQYF. In nucleotides, the CDR3 is TGTGCCAGCACGTTCGGGACAGGGGTCTACGAGCAGTACTTC.

In this sample, this clone turned up a few times. The chain carries TRBV14 and TRBJ2-1; 10 nucleotides match TRBD2. Germline-derived CDR1 and CDR2 are SGHDN and FVKESK. The CDR3 has 15 amino acids. V was clipped by 1 base and J by 9 bases; unmatched bases: 6. CDR3 loop: CASSQGAGGSSEQFF. As DNA, the CDR3 is TGTGCCAGCAGCCAAGGAGCGGGAGGGTCATCTGAGCAGTTCTTC.

By its share, this clone is medium-sized. The chain combines TRBV27 with TRBJ2-1; TRBD2 might be the D (6 bases). V dropped 2 bases and J dropped 4 bases, with 12 bases sitting between them. This CDR3 has 15 residues. Germline-derived CDR1 and CDR2 are MNHEY and SMNVEV (reference sequence). CDR3 sequence: CASSLSPSAYNEQFF. The CDR3 coding sequence is TGTGCCAGCAGTTTAAGTCCTAGCGCTTACAATGAGCAGTTCTTC.

The chain couples TRBV5-6 to TRBJ2-7; TRBD2 aligns across 14 bases. Germline CDR1 is SGHDT and CDR2 is YYEEEE. With 4 bases clipped from V and 2 bases from J, the junction kept 8 bases outside the gene matches. This CDR3 comprises 17 residues. DNA for the CDR3: TGTGCCAGCAGCACCCCCGGGACTAGCGGGAGTCCCTACGAGCAGTACTTC. Residues: CASSTPGTSGSPYEQYF.

V usage is TRBV18 and J usage is TRBJ1-1; 7 bases agree with TRBD1. This CDR3 has 14 amino acids. Germline loops: CDR1 KGHSH, CDR2 LQKENI. V trimming: 2 bases; J trimming: 4 bases; junction bases outside the gene matches: 4. DNA for the CDR3: TGTGCCAGCTCACCAAACAGGGGTGGCACTGAAGCTTTCTTT. It is translated as CASSPNRGGTEAFF.

Comment on this clone: One end of the junction does not line up with germline, which may come from a read error. The chain carries TRBV5-3 and TRBJ1-4; D gene ambiguous. TRBV5-3 counts as an open reading frame of uncertain function. CDR3 length: 13 residues. CDR3 region: CARRLVVYGKLFF. For the CDR3, the DNA is TGTGCCAGAAGGTTGGTAGTCTATGGAAAACTGTTTTTT.

The chain uses TRBV7-9 and TRBJ1-2, with D unresolved. Germline V gene lookup returns CDR1 SEHNR and CDR2 FQNEAQ (reference sequence). V was trimmed by 1 base and J by 6 bases, leaving 15 bases between them. The length of the CDR3 is 15 residues. This CDR3 reads CASSLGGRQTNGYTF. CDR3 DNA: TGTGCCAGCAGCTTAGGAGGCCGCCAGACTAATGGCTACACCTTC.

The chain carries TRBV4-1 and TRBJ2-1; possible D gene TRBD1, 6 bases. Trimming stripped 2 bases from V and 8 bases from J, with 13 bases between. The CDR3 length is 14 residues. Germline V gives CDR1 MGHRA, CDR2 YSYEKL. DNA of the CDR3: TGCGCCAGCAGCCAATTGGGCAGGGGCTATGAGCAGTTCTTC. Protein: CASSQLGRGYEQFF.

The V and J genes are TRBV4-1 and TRBJ1-2, with D perhaps matching TRBD1 (5 bases). The CDR3 length is 14 residues. Germline V gene data show CDR1 as MGHRA and CDR2 as YSYEKL. Trimming shortened V by 4 bases and J by 3 bases, and 12 bases separated the two germline ends. The CDR3, as DNA: TGCGCCAGCAGCCTTAGCCAGGGATACTATGGCTACACCTTC. This encodes CASSLSQGYYGYTF.

By sample share, this clone is medium-sized. The V gene is TRBV5-4, the J gene TRBJ2-7; 7 nucleotides match TRBD1. CDR3 length: 15 residues. Germline CDR1 SGHNT, CDR2 YYREEE (reference sequence). The J segment lost 3 bases and the V segment lost 2 bases, leaving 8 bases of the junction unmatched. The CDR3, as DNA: TGTGCCAGCAGCTTCCGGGACAGAACTGTCTACGAGCAGTACTTC. Translation: CASSFRDRTVYEQYF.

The chain recombines TRBV7-7 with TRBJ2-7; TRBD1 matches 7 bases. V lost 1 base, J lost 0 bases, and 0 bases stayed unmatched. This CDR3 contains 14 residues. Germline values: CDR1 SSHAT, CDR2 FNYEAQ (reference sequence). The CDR3 DNA is TGTGCCAGCAGCTTAGGGGACAGCTCCTACGAGCAGTACTTC. Protein product: CASSLGDSSYEQYF.

V gene TRBV7-9 combines with J gene TRBJ1-1; D gene ambiguous. The ends were cut back, 3 bases at V and 5 bases at J, with 7 bases in the middle. The CDR3 extends over 12 amino acids. CDR1 SEHNR and CDR2 FQNEAQ come from the germline V gene (reference sequence). In nucleotides, the CDR3 is TGTGCCAGCAGCTTCGGGGAGACTGAAGCTTTCTTT. This translates into CASSFGETEAFF.

V is TRBV19 and J is TRBJ1-6; D might be TRBD1 (5 bases). This CDR3 spans 17 amino acids. Germline-derived CDR1 and CDR2 are LNHDA and SQIVND (reference sequence). Trimming removed 1 base at V and 10 bases at J, with 20 bases between. CDR3 residues: CASSIVGGSSFRSPLHF. CDR3 bases: TGTGCCAGTAGTATAGTGGGGGGGTCTTCGTTTCGCTCACCCCTCCACTTT.

The J gene is TRBJ2-7, the V gene TRBV9; TRBD2 agrees at 10 bases. In germline, CDR1 is SGDLS, CDR2 YYNGEE. The CDR3 has 17 residues. Trimming at V came to 0 bases and at J to 6 bases, leaving 12 bases not matched to a gene. The CDR3: CASSVGASGRGMREQYF. The CDR3 DNA sequence: TGTGCCAGCAGCGTAGGGGCTAGCGGGAGAGGCATGCGCGAGCAGTACTTC.

The chain joins TRBV6-1 to TRBJ1-1, with D tentatively TRBD1 (5 bases). The CDR3 runs 13 residues. Germline V gives CDR1 MNHNS, CDR2 SASEGT. V was pared by 0 bases and J by 11 bases, with 13 bases between. The CDR3 DNA reads TGTGCCAGCAGTGAAGCGGGGCAGCTAGGGGCTTTCTTT. It translates to CASSEAGQLGAFF.

The chain couples TRBV19 to TRBJ1-1; no clear D. The V gene lost 7 bases and the J gene lost 0 bases, with 9 bases spanning the gap. Germline CDR1 reads LNHDA; CDR2 reads SQIVND (reference sequence). This CDR3 is 13 amino acids long. The CDR3 spells CASTQRVNTEAFF. The CDR3 DNA reads as TGTGCCAGTACCCAGCGAGTGAACACTGAAGCTTTCTTT.

This chain joins TRBV29-1 and TRBJ2-7; 9 bases fit TRBD1. Per germline, CDR1 SQVTM and CDR2 ANQGSEA. The CDR3 has 15 residues. J was trimmed by 1 base and V by 6 bases; bases with no gene match: 10. The CDR3: CSVSARDRASYEQYF. The CDR3 bases are TGCAGCGTCTCCGCCCGGGACAGGGCTTCCTACGAGCAGTACTTC.

The chain links TRBV19 to TRBJ2-2, with TRBD1 identical over 8 bases. The CDR3 covers 15 residues. The germline gives CDR1 LNHDA, CDR2 SQIVND (reference sequence). V gave up 7 bases and J gave up 6 bases; unmatched junction bases: 10. The CDR3 DNA reads TGTGCCAGTAAACTCAAACCCAGGGGGCCCGGGGAGCTGTTTTTT. It yields the protein CASKLKPRGPGELFF.

The gene calls are TRBV9 and TRBJ2-3; 7 nucleotides line up with TRBD1. The germline CDR1 and CDR2 sequences are SGDLS and YYNGEE. With V trimmed by 1 base and J by 6 bases, 11 bases remained unmatched. The CDR3 extends over 16 amino acids. Written as DNA, the CDR3 is TGTGCCAGCAGCGTACCCGACAGGGTTCTTGGGGATACGCAGTATTTT. Protein: CASSVPDRVLGDTQYF.

The rearrangement links TRBV6-1 to TRBJ2-5; tentative D call: TRBD1 (6 bases). Germline CDR1 is MNHNS and CDR2 is SASEGT. This CDR3 spans 16 amino acids. V dropped 4 bases and J dropped 1 base, with 16 bases sitting between them. CDR3 amino acids: CASSGLGGTPQETQYF. The CDR3 DNA reads TGTGCCAGCAGTGGCTTGGGTGGGACACCCCAAGAGACCCAGTACTTC.

This rearrangement joins TRBV28 to TRBJ2-7; D is possibly TRBD2 (5 bases). Trimming pared 7 bases from V and 1 base from J, leaving 14 bases between. This CDR3 comprises 14 residues. Germline assignment: CDR1 MDHEN and CDR2 SYDVKM. The CDR3 nucleotides read TGTGCCAGCACCATGGGAGTAGGGTCCTACGAGCAGTACTTC. The encoded protein is CASTMGVGSYEQYF.